The 10 T cell receptor beta chains below come from one sample, sequenced in a study of T-cell reconstitution after alpha-beta-depleted transplantation in children. During its preparation, the TCRbeta library received unique molecular identifiers. Each CDR3 protein gets one entry after TCRdb re-called the PCR reads with MiXCR. The table lists some 490,000 distinct CDR3 sequences, under 15% of them singletons. The specimen comprised PBMCs from the stem cell graft donor, sampled from the stem cell graft. The receptors were gathered from a human donor who donated a stem cell graft to a child with combined immunodeficiency.

On this clonotype itself: One end of the junction varies from germline; a read error may be responsible. The rearrangement links TRBV7-7 to TRBJ2-5; TRBD1 agrees at 9 bases. CDR3 length equals 14 residues. From germline, CDR1 is SSHAT and CDR2 FNYEAQ (reference sequence). DNA of the CDR3: TGTGCTAGCAGCTCGGACAGGGGTTATGAGACCCAGTACTTC. Residues: CASSSDRGYETQYF.

The chain carries TRBV7-3 and TRBJ2-5, with D possibly being TRBD2 (6 bases). Germline V gives CDR1 SGHTA, CDR2 FQGTGA. CDR3 length: 15 amino acids. The germline V and J ends were trimmed by 5 bases and 1 base, with 14 bases remaining between them. This CDR3 is CASSDGTGGQETQYF. The CDR3 region has the DNA TGTGCCAGCAGCGATGGGACTGGGGGCCAAGAGACCCAGTACTTC.

This chain uses TRBV7-2 with TRBJ2-7, with 7 bases aligning to TRBD1. CDR1 SGHTA and CDR2 FQGNSA come from the germline V gene. CDR3 size: 16 residues. V lost 1 base, J lost 2 bases, and 8 bases stayed unmatched. The CDR3 nucleotides read TGTGCCAGCAGCTTAGTCGCAGGGGGTACCCCCTACGAGCAGTACTTC. Translated: CASSLVAGGTPYEQYF.

The chain recombines TRBV7-6 with TRBJ2-5; D perhaps matches TRBD2 (6 bases). Germline V lookup: CDR1 SGHVS, CDR2 FNYEAQ. The ends were cut back, 1 base at V and 2 bases at J, with 23 bases in the middle. The CDR3 length is 19 residues. The CDR3 sequence is CASSLEPTGSGLTQETQYF. The CDR3 DNA reads as TGTGCCAGCAGCTTAGAACCCACGGGGAGCGGGCTTACTCAAGAGACCCAGTACTTC.

Many counts were recorded for this clonotype. The V call is TRBV24-1, the J call TRBJ2-1; the D gene is possibly TRBD1 (5 bases). Germline V gene sequence: CDR1 KGHDR, CDR2 SFDVKD. Trimming stripped 3 bases from V and 3 bases from J, with 14 bases between. This CDR3 region has 16 residues. This CDR3 is CATSDPRRAGYNEQFF. The CDR3 nucleotides read TGTGCCACCAGTGATCCCCGCAGGGCCGGCTACAATGAGCAGTTCTTC.

This clonotype was seen a handful of times. V and J are TRBV5-1 and TRBJ2-3; either TRBD1 or TRBD2 may supply D (5 bases each). The CDR3 sequence is 14 residues long. The germline V gene has CDR1 SGHRS and CDR2 YFSETQ. V lost 5 bases, J lost 2 bases, and 12 bases lay in between. DNA of the CDR3: TGCGCCAGCAGAAGGGGACCACTCACAGATACGCAGTATTTT. It specifies CASRRGPLTDTQYF.

This clonotype was detected a few times. The chain carries TRBV7-6 and TRBJ1-1; 7 bases are shared with TRBD1. V gave up 2 bases and J gave up 3 bases; unmatched junction bases: 3. The CDR3 covers 14 residues. CDR1 SGHVS and CDR2 FNYEAQ come from the germline V gene. In DNA, the CDR3 is TGTGCCAGCAGCTTAAAGGGGGCTGACACTGAAGCTTTCTTT. This translates into CASSLKGADTEAFF.

This clonotype was seen repeatedly, ten times or more. The chain couples TRBV7-9 to TRBJ1-6; TRBD1 matches at 7 bases. The CDR3 loop spans 15 amino acids. Germline-derived CDR1 and CDR2 are SEHNR and FQNEAQ (reference sequence). The V and J ends lost 4 bases and 5 bases, in that order; junction bases with no gene match: 5. The chain's CDR3 is CASSSAGTDNSPLHF. The CDR3 DNA sequence: TGTGCCAGCAGCTCCGCCGGGACAGATAATTCACCCCTCCACTTT.

This clonotype came up a few times. This CDR3 fails to terminate in the conserved phenylalanine or tryptophan, so it likely reflects a read error. V gene TRBV12-3 or TRBV12-4 combines with J gene TRBJ1-1; D remains ambiguous. V was trimmed by 0 bases and J by 0 bases, leaving 11 bases between them. The CDR3 is 16 residues long. Here the CDR3 reads CASSLANSIMNTEAFL. In DNA form, the CDR3 reads TGTGCCAGCAGTTTAGCGAACAGTATCATGAACACTGAAGCTTTCTTG.

This clonotype has just a few counts. The V call is TRBV5-1, the J call TRBJ2-1, with 14 bases aligning to TRBD2. V shed 3 bases, J shed 5 bases, and the junction held 7 bases outside the gene matches. The CDR3 length is 17 residues. CDR1 is SGHRS and CDR2 is YFSETQ in the germline V gene. The CDR3 DNA reads TGCGCCAGCAGCTACGGGACTAGCGGGAGTCTAAACAATGAGCAGTTCTTC. Its translation: CASSYGTSGSLNNEQFF.